A selection of T cell receptor beta chains follows, all from one sample in a study of shared clonotypes between healthy human individuals. TCRdb's table, derived via immunoSEQ multiplex PCR, lists solely in-frame clones and lacks some. The sample records some 2,100,000 clones, 90% to 96% being singletons. The sample comprised naive CD4+ T cells sorted from blood. Receptors originate from a man aged 18 to 35 in good health. Each CDR3 is given with its conserved first and last residue. A D gene is named only where the DNA matches it firmly.

CDR3 protein | CDR3 DNA | V gene | D gene | J gene
CASSLGTGTYEQYF | TGTGCCAGCAGCTTAGGGACAGGAACCTACGAGCAGTACTTC | TRBV11-1 | TRBD1 | TRBJ2-7
CASNPGPQGSYEQYF | TGTGCCAGCAATCCCGGGCCACAAGGCTCCTACGAGCAGTACTTC | TRBV6-1 | NA | TRBJ2-7
CASSGRRASYNEQFF | TGCGCCAGCAGCGGCAGGAGGGCCAGCTACAATGAGCAGTTCTTC | TRBV5-1 | NA | TRBJ2-1
CASSPRGRDNEKLFF | TGTGCCAGCAGCCCTAGAGGAAGGGATAATGAAAAACTGTTTTTT | TRBV7-9 | NA | TRBJ1-4
CSAIIYEQYF | TGCAGTGCTATTATCTACGAGCAGTACTTC | TRBV20-1 | NA | TRBJ2-7
CASSYSQGRKTQYF | TGTGCCAGCAGTTATTCCCAGGGGAGGAAGACCCAGTACTTC | TRBV28 | NA | TRBJ2-5
CASSPRGQNTEAFF | TGTGCCAGCAGCCCGAGGGGGCAGAACACTGAAGCTTTCTTT | TRBV7-2 | TRBD1 | TRBJ1-1
CASSRNRGYEQYF | TGCGCCAGCAGCCGTAACAGGGGTTACGAGCAGTACTTC | TRBV5-1 | TRBD1 | TRBJ2-7
CASSQGLNQPQHF | TGCGCCAGCAGCCAGGGACTCAATCAGCCCCAGCATTTT | TRBV10-1 | NA | TRBJ1-5
CASSLEGGRTDTQYF | TGCGCCAGCAGCTTGGAGGGCGGTCGCACAGATACGCAGTATTTT | TRBV5-1 | NA | TRBJ2-3
CASSPESASTQYF | TGTGCCAGCAGCCCAGAATCTGCCTCCACCCAGTACTTC | TRBV7-2 | NA | TRBJ2-5
CASSESSPGGRETQYF | TGCGCCAGCAGTGAGTCGTCCCCGGGAGGGAGGGAGACCCAGTACTTC | TRBV10-1 | TRBD2 | TRBJ2-5
CASSRWTDEQYF | TGTGCCAGCAGCCGTTGGACGGACGAGCAGTACTTC | TRBV7-9 | NA | TRBJ2-7
CASKGTAYEAFF | TGTGCCAGCAAGGGGACAGCCTATGAAGCTTTCTTT | TRBV6-5 | TRBD1 | TRBJ1-1
CASSFGDTQYF | TGTGCCAGCAGCTTCGGAGATACGCAGTATTTT | TRBV7-9 | NA | TRBJ2-3
CASSHRGAGTNTGELFF | TGCGCCAGCAGCCACCGCGGGGCGGGAACGAACACCGGGGAGCTGTTTTTT | TRBV4-3 | NA | TRBJ2-2